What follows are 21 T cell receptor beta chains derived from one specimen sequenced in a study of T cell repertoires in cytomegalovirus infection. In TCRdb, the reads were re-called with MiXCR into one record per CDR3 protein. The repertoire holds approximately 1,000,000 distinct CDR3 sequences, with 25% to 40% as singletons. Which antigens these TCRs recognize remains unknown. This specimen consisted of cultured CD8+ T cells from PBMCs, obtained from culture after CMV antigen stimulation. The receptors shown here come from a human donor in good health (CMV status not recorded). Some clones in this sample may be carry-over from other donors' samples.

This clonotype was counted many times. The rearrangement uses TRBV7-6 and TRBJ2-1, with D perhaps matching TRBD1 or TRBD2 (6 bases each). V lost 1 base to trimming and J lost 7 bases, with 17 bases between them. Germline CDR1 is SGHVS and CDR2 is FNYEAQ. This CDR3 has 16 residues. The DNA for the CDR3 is TGTGCCAGCAGCTTAGAGAGCTGGGGGGCGCGAAATGAGCAGTTCTTC. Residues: CASSLESWGARNEQFF. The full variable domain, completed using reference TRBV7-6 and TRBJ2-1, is GAGVSQSPRYKVTKRGQDVALRCDPISGHVSLYWYRQALGQGPEFLTYFNYEAQQDKSGLPNDRFSAERPEGSISTLTIQRTEQRDSAMYRCASSLESWGARNEQFFGPGTRLTVL.

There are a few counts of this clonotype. CDR3 loop: CASSYNGDTQYF. As DNA, the CDR3 is TGTGCCAGCAGTTACAATGGAGATACGCAGTATTTT. The chain is built from TRBV6-2 or TRBV6-3 and TRBJ2-3; D is unresolved. Germline V lookup: CDR1 MNHEY, CDR2 SVGEGT. Trimming took off 2 bases at V and 5 bases at J, with 5 bases between the two ends. CDR3 size: 12 residues.

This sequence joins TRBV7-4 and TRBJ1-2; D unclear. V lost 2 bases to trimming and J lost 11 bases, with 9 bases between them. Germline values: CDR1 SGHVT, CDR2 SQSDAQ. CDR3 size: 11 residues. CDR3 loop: CASSLSGRYTF. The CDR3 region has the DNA TGTGCCAGCAGCTTATCGGGCAGATACACCTTC.

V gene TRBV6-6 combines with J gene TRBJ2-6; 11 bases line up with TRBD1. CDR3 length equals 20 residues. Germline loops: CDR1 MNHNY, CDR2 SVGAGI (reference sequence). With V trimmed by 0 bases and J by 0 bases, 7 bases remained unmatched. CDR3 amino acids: CASSYSGGTGGFSGANVLTF. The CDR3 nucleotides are TGTGCCAGCAGTTACTCGGGCGGGACAGGGGGATTCTCTGGGGCCAACGTCCTGACTTTC.

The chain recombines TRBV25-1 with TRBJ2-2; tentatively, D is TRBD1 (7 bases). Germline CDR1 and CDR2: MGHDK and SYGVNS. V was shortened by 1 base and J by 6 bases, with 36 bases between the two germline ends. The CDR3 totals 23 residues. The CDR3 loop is CASSEFYAVRSPTGDRGPGELFF. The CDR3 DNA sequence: TGTGCCAGCAGTGAATTTTACGCGGTTAGGTCCCCTACAGGGGATCGGGGGCCCGGGGAGCTGTTTTTT.

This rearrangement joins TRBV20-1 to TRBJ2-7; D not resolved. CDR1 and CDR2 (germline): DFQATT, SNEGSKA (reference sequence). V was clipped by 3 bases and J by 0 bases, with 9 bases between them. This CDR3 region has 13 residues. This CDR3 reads CSARSDGSYEQYF. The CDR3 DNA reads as TGCAGTGCTAGGTCCGACGGCTCCTACGAGCAGTACTTC.

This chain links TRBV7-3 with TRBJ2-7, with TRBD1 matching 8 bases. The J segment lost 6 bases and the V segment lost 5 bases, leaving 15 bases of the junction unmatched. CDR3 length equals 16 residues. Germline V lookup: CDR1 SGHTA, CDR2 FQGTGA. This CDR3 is CASSAFRGQGWIEQYF. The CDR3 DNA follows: TGTGCCAGCAGCGCCTTCCGCGGACAGGGCTGGATCGAGCAGTACTTC. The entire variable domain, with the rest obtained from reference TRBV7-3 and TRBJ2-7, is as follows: GAGVSQTPSNKVTEKGKYVELRCDPISGHTALYWYRQSLGQGPEFLIYFQGTGAADDSGLPNDRFFAVRPEGSVSTLKIQRTERGDSAVYLCASSAFRGQGWIEQYFGPGTRLTVT.

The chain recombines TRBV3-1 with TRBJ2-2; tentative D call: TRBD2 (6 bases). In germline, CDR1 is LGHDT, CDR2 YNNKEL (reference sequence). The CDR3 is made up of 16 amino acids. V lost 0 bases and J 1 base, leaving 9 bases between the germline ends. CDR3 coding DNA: TGTGCCAGCAGCCAAGATCTCGGGGGGAACACCGGGGAGCTGTTTTTT. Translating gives CASSQDLGGNTGELFF.

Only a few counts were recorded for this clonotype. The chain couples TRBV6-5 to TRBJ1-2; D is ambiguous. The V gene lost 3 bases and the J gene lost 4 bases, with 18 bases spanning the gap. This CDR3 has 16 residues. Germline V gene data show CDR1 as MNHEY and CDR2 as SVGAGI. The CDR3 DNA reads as TGTGCCAGCAGTTATTTCACCCAGGAAGGTTTCTATGGCTACACCTTC. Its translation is CASSYFTQEGFYGYTF.

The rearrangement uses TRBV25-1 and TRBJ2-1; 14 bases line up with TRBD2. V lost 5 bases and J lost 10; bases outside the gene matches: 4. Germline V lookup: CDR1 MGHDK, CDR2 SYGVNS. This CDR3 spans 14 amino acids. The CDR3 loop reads CASSKTSGGAEQFF. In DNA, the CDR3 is TGTGCCAGCAGTAAGACTAGCGGGGGGGCCGAGCAGTTCTTC.

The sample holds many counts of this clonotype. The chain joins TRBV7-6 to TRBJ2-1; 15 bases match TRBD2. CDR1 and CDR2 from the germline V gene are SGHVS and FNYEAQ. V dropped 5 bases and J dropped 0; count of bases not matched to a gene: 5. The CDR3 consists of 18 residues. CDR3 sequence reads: CASSQGLAGGNSYNEQFF. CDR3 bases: TGTGCCAGCAGCCAGGGACTAGCGGGGGGTAACTCCTACAATGAGCAGTTCTTC.

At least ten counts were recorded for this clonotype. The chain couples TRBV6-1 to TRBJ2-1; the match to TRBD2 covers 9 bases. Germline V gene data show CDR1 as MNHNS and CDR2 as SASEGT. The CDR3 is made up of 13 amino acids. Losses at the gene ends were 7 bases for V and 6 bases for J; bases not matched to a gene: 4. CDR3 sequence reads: CASIEGLANEQFF. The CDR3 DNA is TGTGCCAGCATAGAGGGACTAGCCAATGAGCAGTTCTTC.

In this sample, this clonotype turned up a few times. CDR3 amino acids: CASTPEHIGGSEKLFF. The CDR3 DNA reads as TGTGCCAGCACCCCTGAGCACATAGGGGGAAGTGAAAAACTGTTTTTT. The J gene is TRBJ1-4, the V gene TRBV6-1; the D gene is possibly TRBD1 (6 bases). The length of the CDR3 is 16 residues. CDR1 MNHNS and CDR2 SASEGT come from the germline V gene. V lost 7 bases and J 7 bases, leaving 22 bases between the germline ends.

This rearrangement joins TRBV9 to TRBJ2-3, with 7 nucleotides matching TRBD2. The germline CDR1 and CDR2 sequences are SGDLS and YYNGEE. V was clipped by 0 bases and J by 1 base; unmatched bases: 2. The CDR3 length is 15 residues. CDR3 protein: CASSVAGRRTDTQYF. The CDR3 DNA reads TGTGCCAGCAGCGTAGCCGGGAGGCGCACAGATACGCAGTATTTT.

CDR3 nucleotide sequence: TGTGCCAGCAGTTTTGGACAGGGGGACCAAGAGACCCAGTACTTC. It is translated as CASSFGQGDQETQYF. The rearrangement links TRBV12-3 or TRBV12-4 to TRBJ2-5, with 10 nucleotides matching TRBD1. The CDR3 totals 15 residues. Trimming removed 3 bases from V and 0 bases from J; junction bases left unmatched: 1.

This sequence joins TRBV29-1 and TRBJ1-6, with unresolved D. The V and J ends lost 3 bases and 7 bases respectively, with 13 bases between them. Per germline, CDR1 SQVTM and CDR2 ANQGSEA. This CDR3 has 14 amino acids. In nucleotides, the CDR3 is TGCAGCGTTGACGAGAGCCGGGGAAATTCACCCCTCCACTTT. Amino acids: CSVDESRGNSPLHF.

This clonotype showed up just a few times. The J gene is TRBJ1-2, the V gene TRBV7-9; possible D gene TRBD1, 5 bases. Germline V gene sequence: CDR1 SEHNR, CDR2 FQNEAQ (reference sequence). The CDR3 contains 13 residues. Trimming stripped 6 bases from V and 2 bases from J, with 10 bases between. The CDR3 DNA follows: TGTGCCAGCAGAGGGCAGGGAAACTATGGCTACACCTTC. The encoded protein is CASRGQGNYGYTF.

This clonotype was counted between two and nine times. CDR3 bases: TGTGCCAGCAGTCCATTCTTGAGGGACACTGAAGCTTTCTTT. The encoded protein is CASSPFLRDTEAFF. The genes are TRBV12-3 or TRBV12-4 and TRBJ1-1; D call uncertain. CDR3 length: 14 residues. V lost 5 bases and J lost 3, with 13 bases in between.

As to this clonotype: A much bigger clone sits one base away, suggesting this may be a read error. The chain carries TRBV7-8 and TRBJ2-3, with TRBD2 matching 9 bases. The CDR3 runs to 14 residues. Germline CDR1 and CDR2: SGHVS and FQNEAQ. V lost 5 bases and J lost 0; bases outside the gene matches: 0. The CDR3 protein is CASSGTSSTDTQYF. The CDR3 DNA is TGTGCCAGCAGCGGGACTAGCAGCACAGATACGCAGTATTTT.

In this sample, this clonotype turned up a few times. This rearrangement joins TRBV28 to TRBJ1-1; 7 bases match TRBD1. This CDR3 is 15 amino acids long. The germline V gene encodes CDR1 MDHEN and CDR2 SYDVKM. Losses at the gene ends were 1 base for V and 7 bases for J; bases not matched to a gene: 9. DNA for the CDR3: TGTGCCAGCAGTTTATTGTTGCAGGGGGTAAGTGAAGCTTTCTTT. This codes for CASSLLLQGVSEAFF.

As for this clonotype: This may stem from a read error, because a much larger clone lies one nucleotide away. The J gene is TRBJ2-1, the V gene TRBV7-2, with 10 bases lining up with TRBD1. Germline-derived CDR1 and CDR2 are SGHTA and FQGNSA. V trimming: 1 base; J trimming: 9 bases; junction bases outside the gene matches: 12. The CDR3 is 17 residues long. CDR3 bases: TGTGCCAGCAGCTTAGAGCTCGGGACAGGGGTTATGGGTGAGCAGTTCTTC. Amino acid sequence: CASSLELGTGVMGEQFF.